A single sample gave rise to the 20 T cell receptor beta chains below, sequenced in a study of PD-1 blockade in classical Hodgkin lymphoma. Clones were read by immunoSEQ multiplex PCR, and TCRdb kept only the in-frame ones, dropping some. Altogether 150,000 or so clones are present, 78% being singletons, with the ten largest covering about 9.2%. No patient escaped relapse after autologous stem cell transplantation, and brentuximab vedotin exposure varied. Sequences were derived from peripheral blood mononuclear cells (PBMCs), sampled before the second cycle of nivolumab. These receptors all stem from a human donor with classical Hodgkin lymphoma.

The CDR3: CASSLVMVLTGELFF. The CDR3 DNA sequence: TGTGCCAGCAGCTTAGTTATGGTCCTCACCGGGGAGCTGTTTTTT. The genes are TRBV11-2 and TRBJ2-2; D uncertain. Trimming removed 1 base from V and 4 bases from J, with 10 bases in between. Germline values: CDR1 SGHAT, CDR2 FQNNGV. The CDR3 is 15 amino acids.

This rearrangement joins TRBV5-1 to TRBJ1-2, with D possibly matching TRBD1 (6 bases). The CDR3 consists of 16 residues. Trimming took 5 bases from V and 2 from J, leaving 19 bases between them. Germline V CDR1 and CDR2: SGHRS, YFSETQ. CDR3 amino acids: CASSYLVPGENYGYTF. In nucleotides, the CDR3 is TGCGCCAGCAGTTACTTGGTACCAGGGGAGAACTATGGCTACACCTTC.

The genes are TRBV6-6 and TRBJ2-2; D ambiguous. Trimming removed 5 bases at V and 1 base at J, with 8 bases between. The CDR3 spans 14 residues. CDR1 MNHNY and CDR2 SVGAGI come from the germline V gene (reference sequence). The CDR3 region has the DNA TGTGCCAGCAGTCCCTCGCTGAACACCGGGGAGCTGTTTTTT. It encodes CASSPSLNTGELFF.

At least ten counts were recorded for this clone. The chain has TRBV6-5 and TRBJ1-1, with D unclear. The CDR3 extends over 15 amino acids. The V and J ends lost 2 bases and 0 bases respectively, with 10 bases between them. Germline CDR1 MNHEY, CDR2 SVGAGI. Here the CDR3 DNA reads TGTGCCAGCAGTTACACTACGAACATGAACACTGAAGCTTTCTTT. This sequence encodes CASSYTTNMNTEAFF.

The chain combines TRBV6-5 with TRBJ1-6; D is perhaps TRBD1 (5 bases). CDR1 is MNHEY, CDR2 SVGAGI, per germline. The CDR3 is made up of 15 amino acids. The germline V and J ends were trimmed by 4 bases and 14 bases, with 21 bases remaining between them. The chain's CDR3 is CASSSLGTAQFTLHF. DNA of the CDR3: TGTGCCAGCAGTTCGCTCGGGACTGCCCAATTTACCCTCCACTTT.

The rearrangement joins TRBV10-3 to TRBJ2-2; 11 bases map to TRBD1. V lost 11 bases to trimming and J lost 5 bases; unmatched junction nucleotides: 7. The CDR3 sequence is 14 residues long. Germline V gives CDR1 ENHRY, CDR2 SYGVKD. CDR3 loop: CALRGTGGTGELFF. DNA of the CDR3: TGTGCCTTACGAGGGACAGGGGGTACCGGGGAGCTGTTTTTT.

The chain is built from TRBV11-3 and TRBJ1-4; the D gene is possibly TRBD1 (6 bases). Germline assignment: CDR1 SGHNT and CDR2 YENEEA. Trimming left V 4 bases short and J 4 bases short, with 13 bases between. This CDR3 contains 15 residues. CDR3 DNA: TGTGCCAGCAGCTCCCCCAGGACAGTTAATGAAAAACTGTTTTTT. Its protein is CASSSPRTVNEKLFF.

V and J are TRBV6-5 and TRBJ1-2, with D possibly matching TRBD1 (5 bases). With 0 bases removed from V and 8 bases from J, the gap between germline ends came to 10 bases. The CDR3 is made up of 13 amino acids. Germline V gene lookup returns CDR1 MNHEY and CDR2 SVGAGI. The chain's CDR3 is CASSYSGRRGYTF. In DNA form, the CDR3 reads TGTGCCAGCAGTTACTCGGGGCGTCGGGGCTACACCTTC.

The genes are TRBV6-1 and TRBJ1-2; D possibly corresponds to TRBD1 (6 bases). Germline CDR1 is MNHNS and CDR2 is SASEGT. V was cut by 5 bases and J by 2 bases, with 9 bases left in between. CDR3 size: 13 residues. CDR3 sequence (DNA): TGTGCCAGCAGTAACAGGGTGAACTATGGCTACACCTTC. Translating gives CASSNRVNYGYTF.

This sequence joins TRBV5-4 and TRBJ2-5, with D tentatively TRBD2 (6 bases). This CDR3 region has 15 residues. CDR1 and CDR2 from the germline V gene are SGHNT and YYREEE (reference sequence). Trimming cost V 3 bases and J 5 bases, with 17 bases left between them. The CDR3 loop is CASSSWAGRSETQYF. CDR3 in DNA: TGTGCCAGCAGCTCCTGGGCGGGACGGTCGGAGACCCAGTACTTC.

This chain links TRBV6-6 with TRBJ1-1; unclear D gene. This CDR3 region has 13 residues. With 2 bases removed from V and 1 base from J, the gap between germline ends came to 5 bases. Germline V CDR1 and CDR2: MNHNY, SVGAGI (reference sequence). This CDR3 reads CASSYSRNTEAFF. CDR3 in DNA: TGTGCCAGCAGTTACAGCAGGAACACTGAAGCTTTCTTT.

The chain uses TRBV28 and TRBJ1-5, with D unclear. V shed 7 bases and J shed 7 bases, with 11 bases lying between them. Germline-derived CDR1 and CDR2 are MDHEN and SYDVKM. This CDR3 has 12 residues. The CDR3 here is CASKTGYQPQHF. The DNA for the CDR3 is TGTGCCAGCAAGACGGGGTACCAGCCCCAGCATTTT.

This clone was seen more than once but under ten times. CDR3 sequence (DNA): TGCGCCAGCAGCCAAGCTGTTGCTTTTCAAGAGACCCAGTACTTC. Protein sequence: CASSQAVAFQETQYF. The gene calls are TRBV4-3 and TRBJ2-5; unclear D gene. Germline V CDR1 and CDR2: LGHNA, YSLEER. V lost 1 base and J 2 bases, leaving 11 bases between the germline ends. This CDR3 has 15 amino acids.

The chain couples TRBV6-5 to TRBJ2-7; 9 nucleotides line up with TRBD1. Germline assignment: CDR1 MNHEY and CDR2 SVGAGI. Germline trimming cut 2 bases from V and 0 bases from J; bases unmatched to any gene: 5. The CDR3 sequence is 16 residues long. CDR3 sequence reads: CASSYVGTGYSYEQYF. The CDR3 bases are TGTGCCAGCAGTTACGTCGGGACAGGGTACTCCTACGAGCAGTACTTC.

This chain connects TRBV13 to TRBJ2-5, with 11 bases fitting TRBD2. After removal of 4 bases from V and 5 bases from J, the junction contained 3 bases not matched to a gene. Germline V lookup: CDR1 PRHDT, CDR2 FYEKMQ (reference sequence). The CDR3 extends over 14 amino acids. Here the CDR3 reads CASSYWTSGETQYF. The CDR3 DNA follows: TGTGCCAGCAGCTATTGGACTAGCGGGGAGACCCAGTACTTC.

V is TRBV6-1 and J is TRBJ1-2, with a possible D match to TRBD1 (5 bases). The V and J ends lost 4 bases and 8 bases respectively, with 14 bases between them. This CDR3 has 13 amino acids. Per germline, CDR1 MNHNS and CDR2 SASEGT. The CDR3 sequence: CASSGLPGGGYTF. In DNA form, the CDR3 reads TGTGCCAGCAGTGGCCTACCCGGGGGAGGCTACACCTTC.

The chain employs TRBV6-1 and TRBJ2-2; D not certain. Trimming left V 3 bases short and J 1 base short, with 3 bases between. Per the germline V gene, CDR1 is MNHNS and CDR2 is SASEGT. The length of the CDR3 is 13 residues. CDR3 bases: TGTGCCAGCAGTGAGGAGAACACCGGGGAGCTGTTTTTT. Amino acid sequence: CASSEENTGELFF.

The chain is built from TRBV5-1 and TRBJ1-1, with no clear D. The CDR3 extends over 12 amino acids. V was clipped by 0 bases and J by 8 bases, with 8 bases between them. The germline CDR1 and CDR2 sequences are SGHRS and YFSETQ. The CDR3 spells CASSLEESEAFF. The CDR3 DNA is TGCGCCAGCAGCTTGGAGGAGTCGGAAGCTTTCTTT.

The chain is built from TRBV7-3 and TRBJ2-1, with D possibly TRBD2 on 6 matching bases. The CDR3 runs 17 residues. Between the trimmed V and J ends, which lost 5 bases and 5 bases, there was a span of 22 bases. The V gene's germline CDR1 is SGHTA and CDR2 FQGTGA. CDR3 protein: CASSTKGGVRRHNEQFF. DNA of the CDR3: TGTGCCAGCAGCACAAAGGGAGGTGTCAGACGACACAATGAGCAGTTCTTC.

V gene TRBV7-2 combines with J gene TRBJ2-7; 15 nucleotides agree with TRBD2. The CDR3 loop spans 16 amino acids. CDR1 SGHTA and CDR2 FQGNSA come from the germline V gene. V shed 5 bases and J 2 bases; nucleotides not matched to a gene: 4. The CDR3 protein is CASSPWTSGGAYEQYF. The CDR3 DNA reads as TGTGCCAGCAGCCCCTGGACTAGCGGGGGGGCCTACGAGCAGTACTTC.